One sample yielded the 9 T cell receptor beta chains listed below, sequenced in a study of technical replicates of blood from a handful of donors. Generated by immunoSEQ multiplex PCR, the TCRdb table keeps only in-frame clones and is missing some. The table shows fewer than 90,000 clones, with just under 95% occurring only once. Input material: T cells isolated from PBMCs. The source is a human donor in good health.

The chain combines TRBV7-9 with TRBJ2-3; 12 positions agree with TRBD2. In germline, CDR1 is SEHNR, CDR2 FQNEAQ (reference sequence). This CDR3 contains 14 residues. V lost 5 bases to trimming and J lost 7 bases; unmatched junction nucleotides: 4. The CDR3 DNA follows: TGTGCCAGCAGCCACCTAGCGGGGGGGAATACGCAGTATTTT. Its translation is CASSHLAGGNTQYF.

This chain uses TRBV6-5 with TRBJ2-7; 8 bases line up with TRBD2. Germline CDR1 reads MNHEY; CDR2 reads SVGAGI. The V segment lost 6 bases and the J segment 5 bases; nucleotides outside the gene matches: 12. The CDR3 consists of 15 residues. CDR3: CASRDGGGGPNEQYF. CDR3 nucleotide sequence: TGTGCCAGCAGGGATGGTGGCGGGGGGCCCAACGAGCAGTACTTC.

V usage is TRBV7-2 and J usage is TRBJ1-4, with D maybe TRBD1 (5 bases). The germline CDR1 and CDR2 sequences are SGHTA and FQGNSA. V lost 5 bases, J lost 8 bases, and 21 bases lay in between. This CDR3 spans 16 amino acids. CDR3 sequence (DNA): TGTGCCAGCAGCCTTGGTTTATTAGGGGTGGGAGAAAAACTGTTTTTT. Protein sequence: CASSLGLLGVGEKLFF. The full variable domain, with the rest looked up from reference TRBV7-2 and TRBJ1-4, is GAGVSQSPSNKVTEKGKDVELRCDPISGHTALYWYRQSLGQGLEFLIYFQGNSAPDKSGLPSDRFSAERTGGSVSTLTIQRTQQEDSAVYLCASSLGLLGVGEKLFFGSGTQLSVL.

The chain links TRBV5-1 to TRBJ2-5, with 8 bases lining up with TRBD2. The germline V gene encodes CDR1 SGHRS and CDR2 YFSETQ. This CDR3 spans 15 amino acids. V gave up 2 bases and J gave up 3 bases; unmatched junction bases: 6. Written as DNA, the CDR3 is TGCGCCAGCAGCTTCTCCGGGACTAGGGAAGAGACCCAGTACTTC. It yields the protein CASSFSGTREETQYF. Using reference TRBV5-1 and TRBJ2-5 for the parts outside the CDR3, the full variable domain is KAGVTQTPRYLIKTRGQQVTLSCSPISGHRSVSWYQQTPGQGLQFLFEYFSETQRNKGNFPGRFSGRQFSNSRSEMNVSTLELGDSALYLCASSFSGTREETQYFGPGTRLLVL.

The genes are TRBV19 and TRBJ2-1; D may be TRBD1 (5 bases). Trimming took off 4 bases at V and 0 bases at J, with 10 bases between the two ends. Germline loops: CDR1 LNHDA, CDR2 SQIVND (reference sequence). This CDR3 region has 15 residues. This chain's CDR3 is CASSRSGPSYNEQFF. The CDR3 region has the DNA TGTGCCAGTAGTAGATCAGGGCCCTCCTACAATGAGCAGTTCTTC.

This chain connects TRBV6-6 to TRBJ2-1, with TRBD2 matching 7 bases. The CDR3 is 12 amino acids. Germline loops: CDR1 MNHNY, CDR2 SVGAGI (reference sequence). After removal of 6 bases from V and 6 bases from J, the junction contained 2 bases not matched to a gene. The CDR3 region is CASRGRGNEQFF. CDR3 nucleotides: TGTGCCAGCAGGGGGAGGGGCAATGAGCAGTTCTTC.

V is TRBV10-1 and J is TRBJ2-7; D is unresolved. The CDR3 extends over 14 amino acids. CDR1 is WNHNN, CDR2 SYGVQD, per germline (reference sequence). The V and J ends lost 0 bases and 2 bases respectively, with 8 bases between them. The CDR3 bases are TGCGCCAGCAGTGAGTCTTCAGGTCCCTACGAGCAGTACTTC. This translates into CASSESSGPYEQYF.

V gene TRBV14 combines with J gene TRBJ2-5; no definite D call. The germline V and J ends were trimmed by 4 bases and 2 bases, with 11 bases remaining between them. The CDR3 sequence is 14 residues long. Germline assignment: CDR1 SGHDN and CDR2 FVKESK. The CDR3 reads CASSLSRRQETQYF. The CDR3 DNA reads as TGTGCCAGCAGCCTATCCCGCAGGCAAGAGACCCAGTACTTC. Based on the CDR3 plus reference TRBV14 and TRBJ2-5, the full variable domain is EAGVTQFPSHSVIEKGQTVTLRCDPISGHDNLYWYRRVMGKEIKFLLHFVKESKQDESGMPNNRFLAERTGGTYSTLKVQPAELEDSGVYFCASSLSRRQETQYFGPGTRLLVL.

This sequence joins TRBV7-9 and TRBJ2-3; 8 nucleotides align to TRBD1. Germline CDR1 SEHNR, CDR2 FQNEAQ (reference sequence). J gave up 3 bases and V 6 bases, and 17 bases lay outside the gene matches. CDR3 length: 18 residues. The DNA for the CDR3 is TGTGCCAGCAGGAGGGGGATGACAGGGGTGGATAGGACAGATACGCAGTATTTT. Translation gives CASRRGMTGVDRTDTQYF.